This T cell receptor beta chain was profiled in a study of blood T cell repertoires in COVID-19. The authors' processing: Cell counts per sample came from amplifying reference gene primers. Measured with immunoSEQ multiplex PCR; TCRdb has only the in-frame clones, and not every one. From that table come the V and J calls and clone size; the DNA was used to work out D and trimming. The data show around 63,000 clones, with around 91% seen just once and 15% to 20% held by the top ten. Seattle enrolled patients during active infection and tracked them longitudinally. The TCR was taken from a woman aged 55-70 years with COVID-19, enrolled during active disease. Sequenced sample: peripheral blood.

CDR3 DNA sequence: TGTGCCAGCAGCGAACTAGCGGGAGCGGACACCGGGGAGCTGTTTTTT. Translating gives CASSELAGADTGELFF. This sequence joins TRBV7-3 and TRBJ2-2; 11 bases are a match to TRBD2. The V gene end was trimmed by 5 bases and the J gene end by 3 bases; junction bases not matched to a gene: 5. The CDR3 is 16 residues long. Germline V gives CDR1 SGHTA, CDR2 FQGTGA. The whole variable domain, filled in from reference TRBV7-3 and TRBJ2-2, reads GAGVSQTPSNKVTEKGKYVELRCDPISGHTALYWYRQSLGQGPEFLIYFQGTGAADDSGLPNDRFFAVRPEGSVSTLKIQRTERGDSAVYLCASSELAGADTGELFFGEGSRLTVL.